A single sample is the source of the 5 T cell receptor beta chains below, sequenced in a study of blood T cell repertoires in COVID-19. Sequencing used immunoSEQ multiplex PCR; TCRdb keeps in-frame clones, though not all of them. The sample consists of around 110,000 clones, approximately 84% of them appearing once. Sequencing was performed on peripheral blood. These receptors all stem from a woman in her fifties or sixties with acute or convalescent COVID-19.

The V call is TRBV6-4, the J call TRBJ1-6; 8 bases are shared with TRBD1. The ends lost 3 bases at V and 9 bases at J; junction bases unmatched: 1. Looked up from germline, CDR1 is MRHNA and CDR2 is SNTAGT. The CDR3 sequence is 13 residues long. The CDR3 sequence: CASSEDRVSPLHF. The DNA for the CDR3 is TGTGCCAGCAGTGAGGACAGGGTTTCACCCCTCCACTTT.

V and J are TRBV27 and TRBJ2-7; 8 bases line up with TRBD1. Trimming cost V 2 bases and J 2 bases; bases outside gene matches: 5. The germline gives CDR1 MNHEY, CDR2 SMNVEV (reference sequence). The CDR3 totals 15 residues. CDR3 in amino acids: CASSLSWTGTYEQYF. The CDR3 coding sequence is TGTGCCAGCAGTTTAAGTTGGACAGGGACCTACGAGCAGTACTTC.

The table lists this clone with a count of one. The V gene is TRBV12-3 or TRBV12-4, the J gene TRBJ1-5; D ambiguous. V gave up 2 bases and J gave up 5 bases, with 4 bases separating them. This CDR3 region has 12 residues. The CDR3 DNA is TGTGCCAGCAGTTTAATAGATCAGCCCCAGCATTTT. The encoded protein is CASSLIDQPQHF.

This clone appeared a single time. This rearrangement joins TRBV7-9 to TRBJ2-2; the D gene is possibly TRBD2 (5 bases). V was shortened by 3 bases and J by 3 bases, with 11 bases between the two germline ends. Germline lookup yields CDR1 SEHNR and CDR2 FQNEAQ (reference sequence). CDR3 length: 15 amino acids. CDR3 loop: CASSLGSADTGELFF. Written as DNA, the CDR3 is TGTGCCAGCAGCTTGGGGAGCGCCGACACCGGGGAGCTGTTTTTT.

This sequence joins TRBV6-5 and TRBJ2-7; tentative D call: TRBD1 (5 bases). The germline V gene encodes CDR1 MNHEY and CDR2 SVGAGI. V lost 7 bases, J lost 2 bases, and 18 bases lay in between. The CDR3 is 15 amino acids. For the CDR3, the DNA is TGTGCCAGCACCCCCAGGACATCGTCGACCTACGAGCAGTACTTC. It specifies CASTPRTSSTYEQYF.